The 27 T cell receptor beta chains listed next were all sequenced from one sample in a study of Ad26.COV2.S vaccination and SARS-CoV-2 variants. Assay: immunoSEQ multiplex PCR; the TCRdb copy retains only in-frame clones and omits some. The sample shows approximately 400,000 clones, under 90% of them seen only once. The treatment was: around 19 received Ad26.COV2.S at low or high dose, single or two shots; several received placebo; per-sample allocation not given. The samples date from day 63 after the first vaccine or placebo injection. Sequenced material: peripheral blood, taken in a trial of Ad26.COV2.S vaccine versus placebo. These receptor sequences come from a person between 18 and 60 years old who received the Ad26.COV2.S COVID-19 vaccine or a placebo.

The chain carries TRBV5-1 and TRBJ1-1; no firm D call. CDR1 is SGHRS, CDR2 YFSETQ, per germline. The CDR3 sequence is 13 residues long. V lost 0 bases and J lost 2, with 5 bases in between. The CDR3, as DNA: TGCGCCAGCAGCTTGGAGTATAACACTGAAGCTTTCTTT. It encodes CASSLEYNTEAFF.

Remarks on this clone: This specimen includes other DNA sequences encoding the same CDR3. The chain carries TRBV9 and TRBJ2-1; the D is unclear. Per the germline V gene, CDR1 is SGDLS and CDR2 is YYNGEE. The CDR3 sequence is 14 residues long. Trimming cost V 0 bases and J 2 bases, with 6 bases left between them. For the CDR3, the DNA is TGTGCCAGCAGCGTAGGTAGGACCTACAATGAGCAGTTCTTC. Translation gives CASSVGRTYNEQFF. The full variable domain, rest sourced from reference TRBV9 and TRBJ2-1, is DSGVTQTPKHLITATGQRVTLRCSPRSGDLSVYWYQQSLDQGLQFLIQYYNGEERAKGNILERFSAQQFPDLHSELNLSSLELGDSALYFCASSVGRTYNEQFFGPGTRLTVL.

This chain links TRBV11-2 with TRBJ1-6, with D tentatively TRBD1 (6 bases). The ends were cut back, 4 bases at V and 5 bases at J, with 12 bases in the middle. CDR3 length: 15 amino acids. Germline V gives CDR1 SGHAT, CDR2 FQNNGV. DNA of the CDR3: TGTGCCAGCAGCTCACAGGGTACGGATAATTCACCCCTCCACTTT. Encoded protein: CASSSQGTDNSPLHF.

The chain has TRBV7-2 and TRBJ2-7; D perhaps matches TRBD1 (6 bases). Trimming stripped 2 bases from V and 4 bases from J, with 15 bases between. Germline V gives CDR1 SGHTA, CDR2 FQGNSA. This CDR3 contains 15 residues. The chain's CDR3 is CASSLWTADPYEQYF. The CDR3 nucleotides are TGTGCCAGCAGCTTATGGACAGCCGACCCATACGAGCAGTACTTC.

The chain carries TRBV5-6 and TRBJ2-5, with D perhaps matching TRBD2 (6 bases). CDR1 and CDR2 (germline): SGHDT, YYEEEE. The V gene lost 5 bases and the J gene lost 2 bases, with 19 bases spanning the gap. This CDR3 is built from 16 residues. The CDR3 loop is CASSILRGRKQETQYF. Written as DNA, the CDR3 is TGTGCCAGCAGTATATTGCGGGGACGGAAACAAGAGACCCAGTACTTC.

The chain is built from TRBV7-9 and TRBJ2-1; TRBD1 or TRBD2 may be the D gene (6 bases each). From germline, CDR1 is SEHNR and CDR2 FQNEAQ (reference sequence). The CDR3 contains 15 residues. Trimming stripped 5 bases from V and 9 bases from J, with 20 bases between. CDR3 loop: CASSRRPGAPREQFF. CDR3 sequence (DNA): TGTGCCAGCAGCCGTCGGCCGGGGGCCCCCCGTGAGCAGTTCTTC. The full variable domain, completed using reference TRBV7-9 and TRBJ2-1, is DTGVSQNPRHKITKRGQNVTFRCDPISEHNRLYWYRQTLGQGPEFLTYFQNEAQLEKSRLLSDRFSAERPKGSFSTLEIQRTEQGDSAMYLCASSRRPGAPREQFFGPGTRLTVL.

This clone was recorded a few times. The rearrangement links TRBV5-1 to TRBJ2-3; D not certain. Germline lookup yields CDR1 SGHRS and CDR2 YFSETQ. The CDR3 has 12 amino acids. V lost 4 bases and J lost 2, with 5 bases in between. CDR3 sequence reads: CASSPNTDTQYF. CDR3 nucleotide sequence: TGCGCCAGCAGCCCTAACACAGATACGCAGTATTTT.

The chain uses TRBV10-3 and TRBJ2-7; possibly TRBD2 for D (5 bases). The germline V and J ends were trimmed by 3 bases and 9 bases, with 9 bases remaining between them. From germline, CDR1 is ENHRY and CDR2 SYGVKD. The CDR3 extends over 11 amino acids. The CDR3 DNA reads TGTGCCATCAGTGAAGCTGGGAGGCAGTACTTC. Translating gives CAISEAGRQYF.

This sequence joins TRBV7-9 and TRBJ1-6, with TRBD1 matching 9 bases. The V gene end was trimmed by 1 base and the J gene end by 10 bases; junction bases not matched to a gene: 5. Germline-derived CDR1 and CDR2 are SEHNR and FQNEAQ (reference sequence). The CDR3 totals 15 residues. The CDR3 region has the DNA TGTGCCAGCAGCTTAGGGGGACAGGGTCGGTCACCCCTCCACTTT. This sequence encodes CASSLGGQGRSPLHF.

The chain has TRBV12-5 and TRBJ1-4, with D unresolved. The germline V and J ends were trimmed by 3 bases and 5 bases, with 10 bases remaining between them. CDR1 and CDR2 from the germline V gene are LGHNT and FRNRAP. The length of the CDR3 is 14 residues. DNA for the CDR3: TGTGCTAGTGGTTTCCCCGGGAGGAATGAAAAACTGTTTTTT. Its translation is CASGFPGRNEKLFF.

V gene TRBV7-9 combines with J gene TRBJ1-4; 8 nucleotides align to TRBD1. J was trimmed by 8 bases and V by 5 bases; bases with no gene match: 10. CDR1 is SEHNR and CDR2 is FQNEAQ in the germline V gene (reference sequence). The CDR3 runs to 15 residues. The CDR3 sequence: CASSVRQGHLEKLFF. The CDR3 DNA reads TGTGCCAGCAGCGTAAGACAGGGGCACCTCGAAAAACTGTTTTTT.

The chain has TRBV29-1 and TRBJ1-1; perhaps TRBD1 as D (6 bases). CDR1 and CDR2 from the germline V gene are SQVTM and ANQGSEA. Trimming cost V 4 bases and J 11 bases, with 17 bases left between them. The CDR3 loop spans 12 amino acids. The CDR3 nucleotides read TGCAGCGTTGTTTGGGACACCGAACGGGCTTTCTTT. Translated: CSVVWDTERAFF.

The J gene is TRBJ1-1, the V gene TRBV6-5, with D unclear. V lost 6 bases and J 1 base, leaving 9 bases between the germline ends. The CDR3 runs 13 residues. The germline CDR1 and CDR2 sequences are MNHEY and SVGAGI. For the CDR3, the DNA is TGTGCCAGCAGAAAAGGGAGGAACACTGAAGCTTTCTTT. Its protein product is CASRKGRNTEAFF.

This clone came up a few times. The chain carries TRBV27 and TRBJ1-1; D perhaps matches TRBD1 (5 bases). The CDR3 is made up of 15 amino acids. The ends were cut back, 5 bases at V and 1 base at J, with 14 bases in the middle. From germline, CDR1 is MNHEY and CDR2 SMNVEV (reference sequence). This CDR3 is CASSLLKTENTEAFF. DNA of the CDR3: TGTGCCAGCAGTCTATTAAAGACAGAGAACACTGAAGCTTTCTTT.

DNA of the CDR3: TGTGCCACCAGTGGCAGCCCGAACACTGAAGCTTTCTTT. It specifies CATSGSPNTEAFF. The V call is TRBV24-1, the J call TRBJ1-1; unclear D gene. The germline gives CDR1 KGHDR, CDR2 SFDVKD. This CDR3 contains 13 residues. V lost 5 bases, J lost 1 base, and 7 bases lay in between.

The V and J genes are TRBV9 and TRBJ1-1; tentative D call: TRBD1 (5 bases). This CDR3 comprises 15 residues. CDR1 and CDR2 (germline): SGDLS, YYNGEE. Trimming cost V 0 bases and J 0 bases, with 9 bases left between them. CDR3 bases: TGTGCCAGCAGCGTAGCCACAGGAATGAACACTGAAGCTTTCTTT. It encodes CASSVATGMNTEAFF.

The chain employs TRBV19 and TRBJ1-6; D may be TRBD1 (5 bases). V lost 7 bases and J lost 9, with 13 bases in between. The CDR3 extends over 13 amino acids. Germline V CDR1 and CDR2: LNHDA, SQIVND (reference sequence). CDR3 sequence reads: CASTRVGGSPLHF. CDR3 nucleotide sequence: TGTGCCAGTACTCGAGTGGGGGGTTCACCCCTCCACTTT.

This clone was observed a handful of times. The rearrangement joins TRBV6-1 to TRBJ1-6, with no clear D. This CDR3 has 16 amino acids. With 2 bases removed from V and 7 bases from J, the gap between germline ends came to 15 bases. Germline V CDR1 and CDR2: MNHNS, SASEGT. The CDR3, as DNA: TGTGCCAGCAGTGAATGGGTCGGGAGTGCGAATTCACCCCTCCACTTT. Protein product: CASSEWVGSANSPLHF.

This chain connects TRBV27 to TRBJ2-2, with a tentative D call TRBD2 (5 bases). CDR1 MNHEY and CDR2 SMNVEV come from the germline V gene (reference sequence). The CDR3 totals 13 residues. V lost 5 bases, J lost 5 bases, and 9 bases lay in between. The CDR3: CASSISGTGELFF. As DNA, the CDR3 is TGTGCCAGCAGTATAAGCGGAACCGGGGAGCTGTTTTTT.

This clone was counted once. The chain carries TRBV12-3 or TRBV12-4 and TRBJ1-1; 7 bases align to TRBD1. The CDR3 covers 13 residues. Unmatched junction bases numbered 8, after V lost 8 bases and J lost 5 bases. CDR3 DNA sequence: TGTGCCAGCGGGGTGACAGGGAGTACTGAAGCTTTCTTT. It yields the protein CASGVTGSTEAFF.

V usage is TRBV7-2 and J usage is TRBJ2-3; D is uncertain. Germline V CDR1 and CDR2: SGHTA, FQGNSA. The CDR3 is 13 residues long. Between the trimmed V and J ends, which lost 1 base and 14 bases, there was a span of 16 bases. As DNA, the CDR3 is TGTGCCAGCAGCTTAGTGCGGCGGAGACCTTTGTATTTT. Translating gives CASSLVRRRPLYF.

This sequence joins TRBV24-1 and TRBJ2-3, with TRBD2 as a possible D gene (5 bases). Trimming removed 3 bases at V and 6 bases at J, with 15 bases between. The CDR3 covers 15 residues. The germline gives CDR1 KGHDR, CDR2 SFDVKD. The CDR3 sequence: CATSDGTGSGDTQYF. The CDR3 DNA reads as TGTGCCACCAGTGATGGAACGGGGTCCGGCGATACGCAGTATTTT.

The chain has TRBV6-5 and TRBJ1-1; 8 bases align to TRBD1. Germline assignment: CDR1 MNHEY and CDR2 SVGAGI. Trimming at V came to 6 bases and at J to 7 bases, leaving 10 bases not matched to a gene. There are 14 residues in the CDR3. CDR3 DNA: TGTGCCAGCAGCCACACCGGGACAGGTCTTGAAGCTTTCTTT. Its protein is CASSHTGTGLEAFF.

V is TRBV27 and J is TRBJ2-7, with 12 bases aligning to TRBD2. The CDR3 is 14 residues long. J lost 3 bases, V lost 3 bases, and 0 bases had no gene match. Germline-derived CDR1 and CDR2 are MNHEY and SMNVEV (reference sequence). The CDR3, as DNA: TGTGCCAGCAGTTTGACTAGCGGGAGCTACGAGCAGTACTTC. Amino acids: CASSLTSGSYEQYF.

J is TRBJ1-1 and V is TRBV7-3; D gene uncertain. This CDR3 is 12 amino acids long. Germline V gene lookup returns CDR1 SGHTA and CDR2 FQGTGA. The ends were cut back, 2 bases at V and 5 bases at J, with 6 bases in the middle. CDR3 nucleotides: TGTGCCAGCAGCTTACATCGTACTGAAGCTTTCTTT. It encodes CASSLHRTEAFF.

This chain uses TRBV5-6 with TRBJ1-5; the D gene is possibly TRBD1 (6 bases). Germline V gives CDR1 SGHDT, CDR2 YYEEEE. V was pared by 4 bases and J by 3 bases, with 8 bases between. This CDR3 is built from 13 residues. CDR3 nucleotides: TGTGCCAGCAGCACAGGGAACAATCAGCCCCAGCATTTT. Its protein is CASSTGNNQPQHF.

In DNA form, the CDR3 reads TGTGCCAGCTCACCACACAGGGGGCCTTCCGGGGAGCTGTTTTTT. Residues: CASSPHRGPSGELFF. The genes are TRBV18 and TRBJ2-2, with 9 bases matching TRBD1. CDR3 length: 15 residues. Germline CDR1 is KGHSH and CDR2 is LQKENI. V shed 1 base, J shed 6 bases, and the junction held 3 bases outside the gene matches.